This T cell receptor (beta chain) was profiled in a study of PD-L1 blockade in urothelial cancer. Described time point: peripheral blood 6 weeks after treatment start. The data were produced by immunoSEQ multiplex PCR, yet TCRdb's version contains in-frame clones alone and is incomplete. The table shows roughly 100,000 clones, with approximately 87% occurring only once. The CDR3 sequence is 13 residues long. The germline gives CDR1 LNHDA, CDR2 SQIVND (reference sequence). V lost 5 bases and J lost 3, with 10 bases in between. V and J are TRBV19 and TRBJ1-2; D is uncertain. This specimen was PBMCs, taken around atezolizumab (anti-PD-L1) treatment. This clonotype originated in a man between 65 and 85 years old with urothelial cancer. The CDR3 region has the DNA TGTGCCAGTAGTTTCGCCCGGTACTATGGCTACACCTTC. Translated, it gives CASSFARYYGYTF. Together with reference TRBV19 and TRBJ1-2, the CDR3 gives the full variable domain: DGGITQSPKYLFRKEGQNVTLSCEQNLNHDAMYWYRQDPGQGLRLIYYSQIVNDFQKGDIAEGYSVSREKKESFPLTVTSAQKNPTAFYLCASSFARYYGYTFGSGTRLTVV.